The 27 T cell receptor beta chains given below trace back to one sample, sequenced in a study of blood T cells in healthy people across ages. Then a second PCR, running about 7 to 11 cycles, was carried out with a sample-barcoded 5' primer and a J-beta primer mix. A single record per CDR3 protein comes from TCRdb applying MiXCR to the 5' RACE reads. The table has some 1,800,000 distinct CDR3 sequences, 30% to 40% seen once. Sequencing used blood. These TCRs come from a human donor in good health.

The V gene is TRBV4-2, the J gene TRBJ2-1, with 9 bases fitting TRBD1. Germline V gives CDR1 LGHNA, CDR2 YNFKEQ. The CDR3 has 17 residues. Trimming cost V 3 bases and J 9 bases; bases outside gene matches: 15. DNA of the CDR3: TGTGCCAGCAGCCAGCGCCCCGGACAGGGGAGGTCTGGTGAGCAGTTCTTC. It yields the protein CASSQRPGQGRSGEQFF.

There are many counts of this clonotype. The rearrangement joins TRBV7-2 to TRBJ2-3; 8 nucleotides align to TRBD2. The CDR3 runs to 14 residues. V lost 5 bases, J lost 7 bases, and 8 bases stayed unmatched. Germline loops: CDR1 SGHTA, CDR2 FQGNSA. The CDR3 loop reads CASSPSGGPNTQYF. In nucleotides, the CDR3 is TGTGCCAGCAGCCCGTCGGGGGGGCCGAATACGCAGTATTTT.

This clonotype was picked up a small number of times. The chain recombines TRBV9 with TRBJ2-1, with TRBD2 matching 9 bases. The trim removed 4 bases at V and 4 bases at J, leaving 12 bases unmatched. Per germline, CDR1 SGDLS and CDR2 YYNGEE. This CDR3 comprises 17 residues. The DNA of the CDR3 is TGTGCCAGCAGCCCCCGAAGAGCGGGGGGCCCATACAATGAGCAGTTCTTC. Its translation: CASSPRRAGGPYNEQFF.

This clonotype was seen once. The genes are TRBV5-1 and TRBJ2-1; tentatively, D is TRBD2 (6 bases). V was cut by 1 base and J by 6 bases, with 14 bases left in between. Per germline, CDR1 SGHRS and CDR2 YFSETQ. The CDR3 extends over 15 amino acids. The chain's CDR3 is CASSLRDSGANEQFF. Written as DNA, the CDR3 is TGCGCCAGCAGCTTGCGGGATAGCGGTGCCAATGAGCAGTTCTTC.

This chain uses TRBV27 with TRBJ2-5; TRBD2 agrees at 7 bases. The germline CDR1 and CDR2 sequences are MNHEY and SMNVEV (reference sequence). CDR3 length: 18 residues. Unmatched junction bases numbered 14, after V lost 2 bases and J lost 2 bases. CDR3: CASSLMPAASGLQETQYF. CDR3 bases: TGTGCCAGCAGTTTAATGCCCGCGGCTAGCGGCCTTCAAGAGACCCAGTACTTC.

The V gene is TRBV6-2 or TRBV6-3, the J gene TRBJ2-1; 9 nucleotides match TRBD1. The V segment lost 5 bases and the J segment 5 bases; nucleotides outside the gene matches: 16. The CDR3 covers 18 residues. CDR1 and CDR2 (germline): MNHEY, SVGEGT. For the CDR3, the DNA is TGTGCCAGCAGTACCCTAGCCCGGACAGGGGATCGAGACAATGAGCAGTTCTTC. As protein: CASSTLARTGDRDNEQFF.

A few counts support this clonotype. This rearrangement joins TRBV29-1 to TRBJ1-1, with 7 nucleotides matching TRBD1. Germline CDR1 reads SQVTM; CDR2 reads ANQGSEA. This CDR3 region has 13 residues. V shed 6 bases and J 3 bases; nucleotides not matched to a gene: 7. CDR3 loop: CSVSDTGDTEAFF. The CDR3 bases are TGCAGCGTCTCCGACACAGGGGACACTGAAGCTTTCTTT.

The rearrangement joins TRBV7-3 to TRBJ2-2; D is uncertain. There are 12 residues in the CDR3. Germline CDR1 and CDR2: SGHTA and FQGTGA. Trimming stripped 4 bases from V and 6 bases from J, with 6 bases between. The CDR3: CASSSQAGELFF. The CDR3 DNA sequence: TGTGCCAGCAGCTCCCAGGCCGGGGAGCTGTTTTTT.

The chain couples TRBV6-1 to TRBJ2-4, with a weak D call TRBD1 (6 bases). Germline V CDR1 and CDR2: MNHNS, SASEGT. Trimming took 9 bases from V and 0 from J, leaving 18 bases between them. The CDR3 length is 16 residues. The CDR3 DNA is TGTGCCAGACGTAAGCCGGGACACCGAGCCAAAAACATTCAGTACTTC. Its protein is CARRKPGHRAKNIQYF.

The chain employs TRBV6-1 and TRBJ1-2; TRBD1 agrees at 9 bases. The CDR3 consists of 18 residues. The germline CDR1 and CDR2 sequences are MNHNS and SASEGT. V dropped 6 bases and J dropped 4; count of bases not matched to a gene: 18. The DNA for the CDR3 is TGTGCCAGCAGCGCCCTCGGACAGGGGTCTTTTAGGGGCTATGGCTACACCTTC. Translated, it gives CASSALGQGSFRGYGYTF.

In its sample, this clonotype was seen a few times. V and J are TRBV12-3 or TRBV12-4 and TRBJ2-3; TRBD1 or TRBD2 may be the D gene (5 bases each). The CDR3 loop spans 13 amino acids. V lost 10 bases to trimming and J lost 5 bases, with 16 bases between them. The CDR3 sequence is CATGWGTVDTQYF. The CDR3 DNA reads TGTGCCACCGGTTGGGGGACGGTAGATACGCAGTATTTT.

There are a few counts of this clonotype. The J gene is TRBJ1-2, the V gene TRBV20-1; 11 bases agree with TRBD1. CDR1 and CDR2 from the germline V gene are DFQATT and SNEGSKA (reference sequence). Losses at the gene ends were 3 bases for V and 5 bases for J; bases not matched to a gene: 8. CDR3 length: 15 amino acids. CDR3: CSASNRTGGGYGYTF. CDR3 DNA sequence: TGCAGTGCTAGTAACCGGACAGGGGGCGGGTATGGCTACACCTTC.

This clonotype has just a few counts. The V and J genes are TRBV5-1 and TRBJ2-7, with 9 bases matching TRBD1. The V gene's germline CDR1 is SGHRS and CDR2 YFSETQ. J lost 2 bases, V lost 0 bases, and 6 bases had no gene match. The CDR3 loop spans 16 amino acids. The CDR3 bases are TGCGCCAGCAGCTTGGCGGGGGGACAGGGTACCTACGAGCAGTACTTC. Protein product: CASSLAGGQGTYEQYF.

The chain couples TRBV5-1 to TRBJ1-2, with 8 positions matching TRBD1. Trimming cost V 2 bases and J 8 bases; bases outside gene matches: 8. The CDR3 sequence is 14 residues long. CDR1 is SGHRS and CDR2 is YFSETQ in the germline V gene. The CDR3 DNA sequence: TGCGCCAGCAGCTTCGAGACAGGGGTAGGCGGCTACACCTTC. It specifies CASSFETGVGGYTF.

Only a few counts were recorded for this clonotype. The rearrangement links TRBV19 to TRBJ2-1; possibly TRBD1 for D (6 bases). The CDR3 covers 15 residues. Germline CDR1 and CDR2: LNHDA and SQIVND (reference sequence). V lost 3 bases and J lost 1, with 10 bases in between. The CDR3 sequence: CASSIVGASYNEQFF. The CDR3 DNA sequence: TGTGCCAGTAGTATTGTGGGGGCGTCCTACAATGAGCAGTTCTTC.

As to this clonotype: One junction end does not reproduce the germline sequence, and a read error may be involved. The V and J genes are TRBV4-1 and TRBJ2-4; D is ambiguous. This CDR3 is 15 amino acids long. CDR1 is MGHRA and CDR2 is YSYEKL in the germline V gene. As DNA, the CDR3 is TGCGCCAGCAGCCAGGTCGACGTAGCCAAAAACATTCGGTACTTC. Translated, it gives CASSQVDVAKNIRYF.

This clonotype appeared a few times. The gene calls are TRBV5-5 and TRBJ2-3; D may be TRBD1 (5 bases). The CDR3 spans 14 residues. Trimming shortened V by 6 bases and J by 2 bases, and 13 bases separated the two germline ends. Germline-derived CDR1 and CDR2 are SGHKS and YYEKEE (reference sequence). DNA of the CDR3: TGTGCCAGCACCCTCAGGGCAAACACAGATACGCAGTATTTT. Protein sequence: CASTLRANTDTQYF.

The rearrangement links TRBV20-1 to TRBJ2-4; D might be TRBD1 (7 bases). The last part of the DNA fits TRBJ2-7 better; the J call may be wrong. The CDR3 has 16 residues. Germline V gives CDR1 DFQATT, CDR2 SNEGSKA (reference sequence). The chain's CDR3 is CSARDWRGTESYEQYF. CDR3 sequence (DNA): TGCAGTGCTAGAGATTGGAGGGGGACAGAATCCTACGAGCAGTACTTC.

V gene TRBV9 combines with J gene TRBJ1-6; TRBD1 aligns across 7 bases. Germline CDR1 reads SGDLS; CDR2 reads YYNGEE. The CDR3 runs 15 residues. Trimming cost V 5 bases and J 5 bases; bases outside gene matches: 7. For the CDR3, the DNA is TGTGCCAGCAGTTCCCCGGACAGGAATAATTCACCCCTCCACTTT. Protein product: CASSSPDRNNSPLHF.

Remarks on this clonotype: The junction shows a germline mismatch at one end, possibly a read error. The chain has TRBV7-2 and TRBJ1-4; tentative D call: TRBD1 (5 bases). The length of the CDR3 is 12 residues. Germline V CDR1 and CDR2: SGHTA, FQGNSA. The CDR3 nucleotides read TGTGCCAGCAGCCCTCAGGGTGGAAAACGGTTTTTT. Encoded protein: CASSPQGGKRFF.

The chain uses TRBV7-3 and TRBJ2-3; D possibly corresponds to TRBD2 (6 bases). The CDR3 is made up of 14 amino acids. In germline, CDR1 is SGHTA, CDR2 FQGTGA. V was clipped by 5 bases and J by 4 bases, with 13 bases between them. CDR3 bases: TGTGCCAGCAGCAAGACTAGTTTTGCAGATACGCAGTATTTT. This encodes CASSKTSFADTQYF. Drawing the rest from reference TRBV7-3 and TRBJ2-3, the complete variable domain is GAGVSQTPSNKVTEKGKYVELRCDPISGHTALYWYRQSLGQGPEFLIYFQGTGAADDSGLPNDRFFAVRPEGSVSTLKIQRTERGDSAVYLCASSKTSFADTQYFGPGTRLTVL.

Here the CDR3 reads CASGTGGASVQYF. The CDR3 bases are TGTGCCAGCGGGACAGGTGGAGCGTCTGTGCAGTACTTC. V and J are TRBV25-1 and TRBJ2-7; TRBD1 matches 8 bases. The germline CDR1 and CDR2 sequences are MGHDK and SYGVNS. There are 13 residues in the CDR3. V lost 8 bases to trimming and J lost 9 bases; unmatched junction nucleotides: 12.

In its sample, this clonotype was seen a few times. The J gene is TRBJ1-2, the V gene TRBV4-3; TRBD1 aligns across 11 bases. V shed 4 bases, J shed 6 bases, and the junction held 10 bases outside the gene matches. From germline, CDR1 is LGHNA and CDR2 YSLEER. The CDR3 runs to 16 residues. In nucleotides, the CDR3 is TGCGCCAGCAGCCTCGTCATCGGGACAGGGGGACATGGCTACACCTTC. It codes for CASSLVIGTGGHGYTF.

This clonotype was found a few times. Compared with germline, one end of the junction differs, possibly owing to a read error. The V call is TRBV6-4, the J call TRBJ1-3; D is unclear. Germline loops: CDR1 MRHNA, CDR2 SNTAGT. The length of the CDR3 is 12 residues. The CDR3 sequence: CASKRSGNTIYF. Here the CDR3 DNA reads TGTGCCAGCAAACGGTCTGGGAACACCATATATTTT.

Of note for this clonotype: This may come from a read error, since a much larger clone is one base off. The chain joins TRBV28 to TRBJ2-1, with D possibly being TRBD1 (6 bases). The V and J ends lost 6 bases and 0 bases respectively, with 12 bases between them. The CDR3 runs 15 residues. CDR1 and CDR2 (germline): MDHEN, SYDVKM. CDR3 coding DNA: TGTGCCAGCAGCTCTGGACAGCGCTCCTACAATGAGCAGTTCTTC. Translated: CASSSGQRSYNEQFF.

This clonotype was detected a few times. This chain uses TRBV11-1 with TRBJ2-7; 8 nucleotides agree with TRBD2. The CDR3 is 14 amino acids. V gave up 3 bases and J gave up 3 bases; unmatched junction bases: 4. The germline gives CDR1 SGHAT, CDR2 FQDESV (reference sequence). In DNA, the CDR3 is TGTGCCAGCAGCTTGAGCGGGAGTGTCTACGAGCAGTACTTC. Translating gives CASSLSGSVYEQYF. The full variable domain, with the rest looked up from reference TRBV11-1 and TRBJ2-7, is EAEVAQSPRYKITEKSQAVAFWCDPISGHATLYWYRQILGQGPELLVQFQDESVVDDSQLPKDRFSAERLKGVDSTLKIQPAELGDSAMYLCASSLSGSVYEQYFGPGTRLTVT.

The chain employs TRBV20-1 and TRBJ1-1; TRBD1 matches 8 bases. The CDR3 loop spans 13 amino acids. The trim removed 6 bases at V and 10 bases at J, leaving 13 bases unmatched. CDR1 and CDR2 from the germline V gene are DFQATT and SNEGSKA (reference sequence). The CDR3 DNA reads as TGCAGTGCCCCCGGACAGGGAAGGACAGGAGCTTTCTTT. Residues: CSAPGQGRTGAFF.